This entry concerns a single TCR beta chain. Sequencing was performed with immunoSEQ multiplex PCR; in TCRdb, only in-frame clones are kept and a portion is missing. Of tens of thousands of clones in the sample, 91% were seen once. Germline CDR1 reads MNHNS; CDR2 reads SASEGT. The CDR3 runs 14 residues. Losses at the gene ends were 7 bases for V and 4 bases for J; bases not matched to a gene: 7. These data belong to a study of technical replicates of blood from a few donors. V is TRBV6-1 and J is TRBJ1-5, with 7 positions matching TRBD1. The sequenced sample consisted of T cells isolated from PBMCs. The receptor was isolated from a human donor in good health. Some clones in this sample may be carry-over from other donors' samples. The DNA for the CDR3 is TGTGCCAGCACAACGGGACAGTCAAATCAGCCCCAGCATTTT. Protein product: CASTTGQSNQPQHF.